Listed below are T cell receptor beta chains from one sample, sequenced in a study of cytomegalovirus exposure and HLA in healthy donors. Method: immunoSEQ multiplex PCR; TCRdb's copy keeps in-frame clones and lacks some. Of 170,000 or so clones in the sample, approximately 82% are singletons; the top ten hold 5% to 7%. The source material was PBMCs. These receptors all stem from a man aged 50 to 59 in good health and CMV-seropositive. CDR3s include the opening cysteine and the closing phenylalanine or tryptophan. D genes are given only for firm matches. Only part of the rows carry a size: once, few, many, or a class if the clone is expanded.

clone_size	v_call	d_call	j_call	cdr3_nt	cdr3_aa
NA	TRBV6-5	NA	TRBJ1-1	TGTGCCAGCAGTTATGGGGACAATATGAACACTGAAGCTTTCTTT	CASSYGDNMNTEAFF
NA	TRBV2	NA	TRBJ2-2	TGTGCCAGCAGCGGCCCCGGGACAAAAAACACCGGGGAGCTGTTTTTT	CASSGPGTKNTGELFF
NA	TRBV7-9	NA	TRBJ1-2	TGTGCCAGCAGCTTAGCGCTAGAGGAAGGCTACACCTTC	CASSLALEEGYTF
NA	TRBV7-2	NA	TRBJ1-2	TGTGCCAGCAGCCCACCCAGGGGATCATTACCGAACTATGGCTACACCTTC	CASSPPRGSLPNYGYTF
NA	TRBV5-1	TRBD2	TRBJ2-1	TGCGCCAGCAGCTTGGGGCGGGGGATCTACAATGAGCAGTTCTTC	CASSLGRGIYNEQFF
NA	TRBV30	TRBD2	TRBJ2-2	TGTGCCTGGACCCCTCTAGCGGGAGGGGGGGAGCTGTTTTTT	CAWTPLAGGGELFF
NA	TRBV5-4	TRBD2	TRBJ2-1	TGTGCCAGCAGCTTGTCTAGCGGGAGAAACAATGAGCAGTTCTTC	CASSLSSGRNNEQFF
NA	TRBV7-6	TRBD1	TRBJ2-5	TGTGCCAGCAGTTACACAGGGGGAGAGACCCAGTACTTC	CASSYTGGETQYF
NA	TRBV5-6	NA	TRBJ2-2	TGTGCCAGCAGCCTTTTGAGAAATACCGGGGAGCTGTTTTTT	CASSLLRNTGELFF
NA	TRBV6-1	TRBD2	TRBJ2-2	TGTGCCAGCAGTGACCTAGCGGGGGTTCCCACCGGGGAGCTGTTTTTT	CASSDLAGVPTGELFF
once	TRBV10-3	TRBD1	TRBJ1-1	TGTGCCATCAGGGGACAGGACGCTGAAGCTTTCTTT	CAIRGQDAEAFF
NA	TRBV6-5	NA	TRBJ1-1	TGTGCCAGCAGTCGACCGGCCAGCGATACTGAAGCTTTCTTT	CASSRPASDTEAFF
NA	TRBV7-8	TRBD1	TRBJ1-1	TGTGCCAGCAGCTTTCGAATCCAAACCGGGACAGTGAACACTGAAGCTTTCTTT	CASSFRIQTGTVNTEAFF
NA	TRBV7-8	NA	TRBJ1-1	TGTGCCAGCAGCTTGGGGGCTACTGAAGCTTTCTTT	CASSLGATEAFF
NA	TRBV7-8	NA	TRBJ2-3	TGTGCCAGCAGCTTAGTGGGGGCGACAGATACGCAGTATTTT	CASSLVGATDTQYF
few	TRBV14	NA	TRBJ2-6	TGTGCCAGCAGCCAAGACCCGAGCCGGGCCAACGTCCTGACTTTC	CASSQDPSRANVLTF
NA	TRBV18	NA	TRBJ1-5	TGTGCCAGCTCACGACAGGATAGCAATCAGCCCCAGCATTTT	CASSRQDSNQPQHF